A single sample gave rise to the 18 T cell receptor beta chains below, sequenced in a study of blood T cell repertoires in COVID-19. The protocol was immunoSEQ multiplex PCR, while the TCRdb copy is restricted to in-frame clones and leaves out a portion. The table records fewer than 250,000 clones, 80% to 90% of them present only once. Sequencing was done on a sample of peripheral blood. All receptors derive from a woman older than 75 with acute or convalescent COVID-19.

V is TRBV9 and J is TRBJ2-5; no definite D call. V was pared by 0 bases and J by 2 bases, with 5 bases between. Looked up from germline, CDR1 is SGDLS and CDR2 is YYNGEE. This CDR3 spans 13 amino acids. CDR3 nucleotide sequence: TGTGCCAGCAGCGTAGGGCAGCAAGAGACCCAGTACTTC. Translated: CASSVGQQETQYF.

The rearrangement uses TRBV6-5 and TRBJ1-2; 9 bases align to TRBD1. V shed 5 bases, J shed 7 bases, and the junction held 5 bases outside the gene matches. This CDR3 comprises 13 residues. CDR1 is MNHEY and CDR2 is SVGAGI in the germline V gene. CDR3 sequence reads: CASSQQGAGGYTF. In nucleotides, the CDR3 is TGTGCCAGCAGTCAACAGGGGGCTGGTGGCTACACCTTC.

This rearrangement joins TRBV20-1 to TRBJ1-1; tentatively, D is TRBD1 (5 bases). The CDR3 is made up of 11 amino acids. V was trimmed by 5 bases and J by 4 bases, leaving 8 bases between them. Germline V gene lookup returns CDR1 DFQATT and CDR2 SNEGSKA (reference sequence). In DNA, the CDR3 is TGCAGTGCTGGCAGGGTCACTGAAGCTTTCTTT. Protein product: CSAGRVTEAFF.

In its sample, this clone was seen once. The J gene is TRBJ1-3, the V gene TRBV6-5; 7 nucleotides line up with TRBD1. The CDR3 has 14 residues. Germline CDR1 reads MNHEY; CDR2 reads SVGAGI. The V gene end was trimmed by 4 bases and the J gene end by 4 bases; junction bases not matched to a gene: 4. Written as DNA, the CDR3 is TGTGCCAGCAGTTTAACAGGGGCCGGAAACACCATATATTTT. As protein: CASSLTGAGNTIYF.

The rearrangement joins TRBV15 to TRBJ1-3; D ambiguous. The germline CDR1 and CDR2 sequences are LNHNV and YYDKDF (reference sequence). The V end lost 1 base, the J end lost 0 bases, and 7 bases lay between the germline ends. The CDR3 is made up of 15 amino acids. The CDR3 sequence is CATSRGSYSGNTIYF. The CDR3, as DNA: TGTGCCACCAGCAGAGGCAGTTACTCTGGAAACACCATATATTTT.

This chain joins TRBV6-5 and TRBJ1-2; a weak D match, TRBD1 (5 bases). V lost 6 bases and J lost 5, with 13 bases in between. This CDR3 has 13 residues. Germline values: CDR1 MNHEY, CDR2 SVGAGI. CDR3: CASSLTGYYGYTF. CDR3 in DNA: TGTGCCAGCAGCTTAACAGGCTATTATGGCTACACCTTC.

This chain joins TRBV5-1 and TRBJ1-1, with TRBD1 matching over 8 bases. The ends lost 3 bases at V and 0 bases at J; junction bases unmatched: 1. The CDR3 loop spans 14 amino acids. Germline CDR1 SGHRS, CDR2 YFSETQ. CDR3 sequence: CASSWTGLNTEAFF. CDR3 nucleotides: TGCGCCAGCAGCTGGACAGGGTTGAACACTGAAGCTTTCTTT.

This chain connects TRBV21-1 to TRBJ1-2; TRBD1, as called in the table, went unchecked against the DNA. TRBV21-1 is deemed a pseudogene. CDR3 length: 13 residues. For the CDR3, the DNA is TGTGCCAGCAGCACTCAAGACAGGGTTAGTTATACCTTC. Translating it yields CASSTQDRVSYTF.

The chain has TRBV6-5 and TRBJ1-4; TRBD1 aligns across 8 bases. CDR1 and CDR2 from the germline V gene are MNHEY and SVGAGI. The CDR3 sequence is 15 residues long. V gave up 9 bases and J gave up 7 bases; unmatched junction bases: 13. CDR3 sequence reads: CASFPYGTGGEKLFF. CDR3 sequence (DNA): TGTGCCAGTTTCCCTTACGGGACAGGTGGTGAAAAACTGTTTTTT.

This clone was seen a single time. The rearrangement joins TRBV5-8 to TRBJ2-3; no reliable D call. V dropped 3 bases and J dropped 6 bases, with 5 bases sitting between them. The CDR3 extends over 11 amino acids. The germline CDR1 and CDR2 sequences are SGHTS and YDEGEE. The chain's CDR3 is CASSSVDTQYF. The CDR3 DNA reads as TGTGCCAGCAGCTCGGTGGATACGCAGTATTTT.

V gene TRBV11-1 combines with J gene TRBJ1-2, with a weak D call TRBD1 (6 bases). The germline V gene encodes CDR1 SGHAT and CDR2 FQDESV (reference sequence). This CDR3 is built from 13 residues. Trimming pared 5 bases from V and 8 bases from J, leaving 15 bases between. CDR3 region: CASSLGAGVGYTF. The CDR3 nucleotides read TGTGCCAGCAGCCTAGGCGCAGGGGTCGGCTACACCTTC.

V gene TRBV4-3 combines with J gene TRBJ1-1, with 10 bases lining up with TRBD1. CDR1 and CDR2 (germline): LGHNA, YSLEER. With V trimmed by 5 bases and J by 1 base, 4 bases remained unmatched. The CDR3 is 15 amino acids. The CDR3 DNA reads as TGCGCCAGCAGCGATGGGGACAGGGGGAACACTGAAGCTTTCTTT. Translating gives CASSDGDRGNTEAFF.

V and J are TRBV6-6 and TRBJ1-2; 8 positions agree with TRBD1. The CDR3 sequence is 16 residues long. V dropped 5 bases and J dropped 0; count of bases not matched to a gene: 8. CDR1 is MNHNY and CDR2 is SVGAGI in the germline V gene (reference sequence). CDR3 in amino acids: CASSPTQDRANYGYTF. In DNA form, the CDR3 reads TGTGCCAGCAGTCCTACTCAGGACAGGGCTAACTATGGCTACACCTTC.

The chain links TRBV19 to TRBJ2-7, with TRBD2 identical over 8 bases. CDR3 length equals 18 residues. The V and J ends lost 6 bases and 3 bases, in that order; junction bases with no gene match: 19. Germline CDR1 is LNHDA and CDR2 is SQIVND (reference sequence). CDR3 loop: CASRRMGRSGTRDYEQYF. Written as DNA, the CDR3 is TGTGCCAGTAGACGGATGGGGAGATCCGGGACTAGGGACTACGAGCAGTACTTC.

The genes are TRBV11-2 and TRBJ2-7, with D possibly being TRBD1 (5 bases). Germline V gives CDR1 SGHAT, CDR2 FQNNGV. This CDR3 is 13 amino acids long. The ends were cut back, 1 base at V and 9 bases at J, with 13 bases in the middle. CDR3 nucleotides: TGTGCCAGCAGCTTAGTCGTAGGGGTCGGGCAGTACTTC. Protein: CASSLVVGVGQYF.

This sequence joins TRBV4-3 and TRBJ1-1; TRBD1 might be the D (6 bases). The germline V gene has CDR1 LGHNA and CDR2 YSLEER. The CDR3 spans 20 residues. V was pared by 0 bases and J by 3 bases, with 26 bases between. This CDR3 is CASSQDHFGDRPMGDTEAFF. CDR3 nucleotide sequence: TGCGCCAGCAGCCAAGATCATTTTGGCGACAGGCCCATGGGGGACACTGAAGCTTTCTTT.

The chain is built from TRBV6-4 and TRBJ2-3; TRBD2 matches 11 bases. The CDR3 extends over 15 amino acids. CDR1 MRHNA and CDR2 SNTAGT come from the germline V gene. The ends lost 5 bases at V and 3 bases at J; junction bases unmatched: 4. Here the CDR3 reads CASSPTSGSTDTQYF. The CDR3 coding sequence is TGTGCCAGCAGTCCAACTAGCGGGAGTACAGATACGCAGTATTTT.

This clone was seen more than once but under ten times. The CDR3: CASSRGGPRQYF. The CDR3 region has the DNA TGTGCCAGCAGCCGCGGGGGACCACGCCAGTACTTC. The chain carries TRBV12-3 or TRBV12-4 and TRBJ2-7; TRBD2 agrees at 7 bases. After removal of 6 bases from V and 10 bases from J, the junction contained 9 bases not matched to a gene. The CDR3 loop spans 12 amino acids.